This T cell receptor (beta chain) was recorded in a study of T cell responses to AZD1222 COVID-19 vaccine. General study results and limits: An increase in Spike-specific TCR breadth and depth was observed after two AZD1222 doses. Baseline seropositivity occurred in only a handful of AZD1222 recipients. The reported proportion of spike-specific TCRs targeting unmutated variant regions was nearly half. Clonal diversity was possibly underestimated; the donors were predominantly white British and more often female.

A remark on this clone: Its specificity is not known.

This CDR3 has 16 amino acids. Germline assignment: CDR1 SGHAT and CDR2 FQNNGV. Trimming shortened V by 3 bases and J by 0 bases, and 12 bases separated the two germline ends. Some clones are missing from TCRdb's copy, which holds only in-frame ones; the method was immunoSEQ multiplex PCR. This sample carries about 120,000 clones, 85% to 90% of them seen once, and the ten largest clones take roughly 3.1%. The sequenced sample was peripheral blood, obtained 28 days after the second AZD1222 dose. The receptor was derived from an adult who received the AZD1222 COVID-19 vaccine. This rearrangement joins TRBV11-2 to TRBJ2-1, with D tentatively TRBD1 or TRBD2 (5 bases each). The CDR3: CASSFQGGGSYNEQFF. DNA of the CDR3: TGTGCCAGCAGCTTTCAGGGCGGAGGCTCCTACAATGAGCAGTTCTTC.